The 8 T cell receptor beta chains listed next were all sequenced from one sample in a study of T cells in Graves' hyperthyroidism and ophthalmopathy. From RNA transcripts, TCR beta CDR3 regions were amplified. First-round RT-PCR with HTBI primers amplified the TCR CDR3 region. A single record per CDR3 protein comes from TCRdb applying MiXCR to the multiplex PCR reads. The table shows roughly 330,000 distinct CDR3 sequences, with approximately 17% occurring only once. The sequenced material came from blood. The receptor source for this set is a man aged 30 to 45 with Graves' hyperthyroidism.

This clonotype came up a few times. The V gene is TRBV27, the J gene TRBJ2-4; D is undetermined. Looked up from germline, CDR1 is MNHEY and CDR2 is SMNVEV (reference sequence). The CDR3 consists of 13 residues. V was pared by 4 bases and J by 3 bases, with 7 bases between. CDR3 protein: CASSWGYKNIQYF. The CDR3 nucleotides are TGTGCCAGCAGTTGGGGTTACAAAAACATTCAGTACTTC.

The J gene is TRBJ1-3, the V gene TRBV5-1; D gene unclear. The CDR3 consists of 15 residues. Germline V lookup: CDR1 SGHRS, CDR2 YFSETQ. Trimming took 4 bases from V and 0 from J, leaving 11 bases between them. For the CDR3, the DNA is TGCGCCAGCAGCGTGGACGTACCCTCTGGAAACACCATATATTTT. Its translation: CASSVDVPSGNTIYF.

The rearrangement joins TRBV5-4 to TRBJ1-1, with 12 bases identical to TRBD1. Trimming cost V 4 bases and J 4 bases; bases outside gene matches: 8. In germline, CDR1 is SGHNT, CDR2 YYREEE (reference sequence). This CDR3 has 16 amino acids. DNA for the CDR3: TGTGCCAGCAGCCAAGGCGGGACAGGGGGCCTCACTGAAGCTTTCTTT. This sequence encodes CASSQGGTGGLTEAFF.

This clonotype was recorded at least ten times. The chain combines TRBV28 with TRBJ2-2, with TRBD1 matching 7 bases. This CDR3 is built from 14 residues. The germline CDR1 and CDR2 sequences are MDHEN and SYDVKM. With V trimmed by 10 bases and J by 2 bases, 7 bases remained unmatched. CDR3 nucleotide sequence: TGTGCCATGGGGACAGCACTTAACACCGGGGAGCTGTTTTTT. This translates into CAMGTALNTGELFF.

This clonotype was seen ten or more times. The V gene is TRBV20-1, the J gene TRBJ2-1; no definite D call. Germline V gene lookup returns CDR1 DFQATT and CDR2 SNEGSKA (reference sequence). V was clipped by 4 bases and J by 8 bases, with 15 bases between them. The CDR3 loop spans 13 amino acids. The CDR3 nucleotides are TGCAGTGCTACCGCAACAGCGACTGATGAGCAGTTCTTC. Translating it yields CSATATATDEQFF.

This clonotype was detected many times. The rearrangement uses TRBV3-1 and TRBJ2-1; the D gene is possibly TRBD2 (6 bases). Looked up from germline, CDR1 is LGHDT and CDR2 is YNNKEL (reference sequence). The CDR3 runs to 12 residues. The ends were cut back, 4 bases at V and 10 bases at J, with 11 bases in the middle. DNA of the CDR3: TGTGCCAGCAGCCTCGGCCGGGGGGAGCAGTTCTTC. It translates to CASSLGRGEQFF.

In its sample, this clonotype was seen many times. V and J are TRBV2 and TRBJ1-5; 11 positions agree with TRBD1. Germline V gene sequence: CDR1 SNHLY, CDR2 FYNNEI. V dropped 6 bases and J dropped 5; count of bases not matched to a gene: 12. CDR3 length: 17 residues. In DNA form, the CDR3 reads TGTGCCAGCAGGGCCGGGACAGGGGGTATTTTTGATCAGCCCCAGCATTTT. Protein: CASRAGTGGIFDQPQHF.

This clonotype was recorded at least ten times. This chain joins TRBV7-2 and TRBJ2-1, with 9 bases that match TRBD2. CDR3 length: 15 amino acids. The germline V gene has CDR1 SGHTA and CDR2 FQGNSA. Trimming cost V 6 bases and J 5 bases; bases outside gene matches: 8. The CDR3 bases are TGTGCCAGCAGTCCTAAAGCGGGAGGAAACAATGAGCAGTTCTTC. Encoded protein: CASSPKAGGNNEQFF.